The next 14 T cell receptor beta chains were all read from a single sample in a study of blood T cell repertoires in COVID-19. This table comes from immunoSEQ multiplex PCR, and its TCRdb copy is limited to in-frame clones, with some not included. Here the sample spans around 300,000 clones, around nine tenths being singletons. The specimen was peripheral blood. The receptors stem from a woman in her 70s with COVID-19, enrolled during active disease.

The chain links TRBV15 to TRBJ1-3; no firm D call. Germline CDR1 is LNHNV and CDR2 is YYDKDF (reference sequence). The CDR3 has 14 amino acids. V gave up 0 bases and J gave up 6 bases, with 9 bases separating them. The CDR3 sequence: CATSRDRGENTIYF. The DNA of the CDR3 is TGTGCCACCAGCAGAGATCGAGGCGAAAACACCATATATTTT.

The chain carries TRBV27 and TRBJ2-3; 9 bases line up with TRBD1. CDR3 length: 16 amino acids. Trimming at V came to 1 base and at J to 1 base, leaving 3 bases not matched to a gene. CDR1 and CDR2 from the germline V gene are MNHEY and SMNVEV (reference sequence). The CDR3 loop reads CASSLYGTGRTDTQYF. In DNA, the CDR3 is TGTGCCAGCAGTTTATATGGGACAGGGCGCACAGATACGCAGTATTTT.

The gene calls are TRBV12-5 and TRBJ1-1, with 7 positions matching TRBD1. Looked up from germline, CDR1 is LGHNT and CDR2 is FRNRAP. Trimming cost V 5 bases and J 4 bases; bases outside gene matches: 7. The CDR3 length is 14 residues. The CDR3 spells CASGRFGTVTEAFF. The CDR3 DNA is TGTGCTAGTGGTCGCTTTGGGACAGTCACTGAAGCTTTCTTT.

The rearrangement uses TRBV5-5 and TRBJ2-7; no firm D call. The CDR3 length is 14 residues. From germline, CDR1 is SGHKS and CDR2 YYEKEE (reference sequence). V dropped 1 base and J dropped 2 bases, with 10 bases sitting between them. The CDR3 nucleotides are TGTGCCAGCAGCTTGTATGACACACCCTACGAGCAGTACTTC. Translating gives CASSLYDTPYEQYF.

The CDR3 sequence is CASSHAQGSGYTF. Here the CDR3 DNA reads TGTGCCAGCAGCCATGCCCAGGGAAGTGGCTACACCTTC. The rearrangement uses TRBV3-1 (or the pseudogene TRBV3-2) and TRBJ1-2, with a weak D call TRBD1 (5 bases). Germline V lookup: CDR1 LGHDT, CDR2 YNNKEL (reference sequence). The CDR3 is made up of 13 amino acids. Deletions cut 3 bases from V and 7 bases from J, with 12 bases between.

J is TRBJ2-2 and V is TRBV9, with TRBD2 as a possible D gene (5 bases). Germline assignment: CDR1 SGDLS and CDR2 YYNGEE. The CDR3 runs 12 residues. Trimming stripped 2 bases from V and 9 bases from J, with 8 bases between. CDR3 in DNA: TGTGCCAGCAGCGTTCGGGGATGGGAGCTGTTTTTT. Its protein is CASSVRGWELFF.

This rearrangement joins TRBV28 to TRBJ2-7; no reliable D call. The germline gives CDR1 MDHEN, CDR2 SYDVKM. The CDR3 spans 11 residues. V was shortened by 8 bases and J by 6 bases, with 11 bases between the two germline ends. The CDR3 sequence is CASAVSSEQYF. The CDR3 nucleotides are TGTGCCAGCGCAGTGTCTAGCGAGCAGTACTTC.

The rearrangement joins TRBV4-1 to TRBJ1-2; 9 nucleotides line up with TRBD1. This CDR3 region has 15 residues. Germline V gene data show CDR1 as MGHRA and CDR2 as YSYEKL. The ends lost 0 bases at V and 5 bases at J; junction bases unmatched: 4. CDR3 region: CASSQDPGTGYGYTF. DNA for the CDR3: TGCGCCAGCAGCCAAGATCCCGGGACAGGGTATGGCTACACCTTC.

The chain employs TRBV11-2 and TRBJ1-2; TRBD1 agrees at 9 bases. J was trimmed by 5 bases and V by 5 bases; bases with no gene match: 9. The length of the CDR3 is 15 residues. CDR1 SGHAT and CDR2 FQNNGV come from the germline V gene. CDR3 nucleotides: TGTGCCAGCAGCATCGACAGGGGGGGAGGATATGGCTACACCTTC. Protein: CASSIDRGGGYGYTF.

This clone was observed a few times. V is TRBV27 and J is TRBJ1-2; 7 bases fit TRBD1. The CDR3 runs to 14 residues. The ends lost 5 bases at V and 4 bases at J; junction bases unmatched: 7. CDR1 and CDR2 (germline): MNHEY, SMNVEV (reference sequence). The chain's CDR3 is CASSPWDRIYGYTF. The CDR3 coding sequence is TGTGCCAGCAGTCCGTGGGACAGAATCTATGGCTACACCTTC.

The chain uses TRBV5-1 and TRBJ2-3; TRBD2 matches at 7 bases. The CDR3 has 16 residues. The germline gives CDR1 SGHRS, CDR2 YFSETQ. J gave up 0 bases and V 5 bases, and 9 bases lay outside the gene matches. CDR3 protein: CASSYGGGGSTDTQYF. CDR3 nucleotide sequence: TGCGCCAGCAGTTATGGAGGCGGGGGTAGCACAGATACGCAGTATTTT.

V gene TRBV30 combines with J gene TRBJ1-4; 10 positions agree with TRBD1. Germline trimming cut 3 bases from V and 12 bases from J; bases unmatched to any gene: 7. The CDR3 loop spans 13 amino acids. Germline V gives CDR1 GTSNPN, CDR2 SVGIG (reference sequence). CDR3 nucleotides: TGTGCCTGGAGGGCCGGGACAGGGGAGGAACTGTTTTTT. This gives the protein CAWRAGTGEELFF.

The chain links TRBV9 to TRBJ1-2, with 9 nucleotides matching TRBD1. Germline V lookup: CDR1 SGDLS, CDR2 YYNGEE. This CDR3 spans 14 amino acids. V gave up 2 bases and J gave up 5 bases; unmatched junction bases: 4. The CDR3 bases are TGTGCCAGCAGCGTCAGGACAGGGGAATATGGCTACACCTTC. Its translation: CASSVRTGEYGYTF.

This clone was counted once. The rearrangement links TRBV6-5 to TRBJ1-1; D is possibly TRBD1 (5 bases). Germline-derived CDR1 and CDR2 are MNHEY and SVGAGI. The germline V and J ends were trimmed by 3 bases and 6 bases, with 11 bases remaining between them. The CDR3 is made up of 13 amino acids. The DNA for the CDR3 is TGTGCCAGCAGTTATAAGGGGTGGGCTGAAGCTTTCTTT. Residues: CASSYKGWAEAFF.